This TCR beta chain is from a study of shared T cell receptors in the human thymus. The CDR3 runs to 15 residues. CDR1 MNHNY and CDR2 SVGAGI come from the germline V gene (reference sequence). Trimming removed 6 bases from V and 1 base from J; junction bases left unmatched: 7. Repertoires were generated with immunoSEQ multiplex PCR, while TCRdb's copy carries only in-frame clones and drops some. The sample holds hundreds of thousands of clones, over 75% seen once. The same data also went into a second study, on human thymus T cells. From that study: Resections from corrective heart surgery supplied the thymus tissue. Biased V and J segment usage appeared in thymus and peripheral blood. Thymic repertoires from unrelated individuals overlapped highly, related research reported.

Sequenced: thymocytes. This sequence joins TRBV6-6 and TRBJ1-1, with 8 bases lining up with TRBD1. This clonotype was sampled from a boy younger than two with a congenital heart defect. This chain's CDR3 is CASSHDGTGNTEAFF. In nucleotides, the CDR3 is TGTGCCAGCAGCCACGACGGGACAGGGAACACTGAAGCTTTCTTT.